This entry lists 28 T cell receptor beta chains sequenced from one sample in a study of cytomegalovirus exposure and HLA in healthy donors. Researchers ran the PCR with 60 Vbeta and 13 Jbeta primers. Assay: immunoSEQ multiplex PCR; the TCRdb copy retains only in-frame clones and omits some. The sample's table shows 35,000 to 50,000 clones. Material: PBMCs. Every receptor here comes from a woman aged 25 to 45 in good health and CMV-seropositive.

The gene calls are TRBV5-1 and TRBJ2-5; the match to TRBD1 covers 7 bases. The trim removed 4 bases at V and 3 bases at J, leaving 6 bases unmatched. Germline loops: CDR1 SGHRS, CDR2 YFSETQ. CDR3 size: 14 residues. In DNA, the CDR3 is TGCGCCAGCAGCCTCGGGACAGCCAAAGAGACCCAGTACTTC. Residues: CASSLGTAKETQYF.

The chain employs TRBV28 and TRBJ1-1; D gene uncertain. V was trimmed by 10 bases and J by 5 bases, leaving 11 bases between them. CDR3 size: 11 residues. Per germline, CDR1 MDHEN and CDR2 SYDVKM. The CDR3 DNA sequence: TGTGCCACCGGGTGGGTGACTGAAGCTTTCTTT. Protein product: CATGWVTEAFF.

CDR3 coding DNA: TGTGCCAGCAGCTGGGGGACAGGGGACTATGGCTACACCTTC. Its protein is CASSWGTGDYGYTF. This chain uses TRBV7-9 with TRBJ1-2; 10 bases line up with TRBD1. This CDR3 comprises 14 residues. Germline loops: CDR1 SEHNR, CDR2 FQNEAQ (reference sequence). J lost 3 bases, V lost 4 bases, and 2 bases had no gene match.

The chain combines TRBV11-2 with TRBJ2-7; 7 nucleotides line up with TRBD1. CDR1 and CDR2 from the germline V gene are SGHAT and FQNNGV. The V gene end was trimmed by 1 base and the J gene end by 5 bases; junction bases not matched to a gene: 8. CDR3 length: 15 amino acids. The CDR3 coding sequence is TGTGCCAGCAGCTTAGCGAACAGGGGAAGCGACGAGCAGTACTTC. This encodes CASSLANRGSDEQYF. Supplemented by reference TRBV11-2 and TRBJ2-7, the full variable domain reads EAGVAQSPRYKIIEKRQSVAFWCNPISGHATLYWYQQILGQGPKLLIQFQNNGVVDDSQLPKDRFSAERLKGVDSTLKIQPAKLEDSAVYLCASSLANRGSDEQYFGPGTRLTVT.

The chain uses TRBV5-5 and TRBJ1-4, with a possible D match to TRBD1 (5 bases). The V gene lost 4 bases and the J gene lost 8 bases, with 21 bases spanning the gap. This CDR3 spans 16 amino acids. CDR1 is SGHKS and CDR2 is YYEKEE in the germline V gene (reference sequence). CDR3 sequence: CASSTGVLGEWEKLFF. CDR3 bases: TGTGCCAGCAGCACTGGCGTCCTAGGGGAATGGGAAAAACTGTTTTTT. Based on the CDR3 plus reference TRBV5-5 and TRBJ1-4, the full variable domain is DAGVTQSPTHLIKTRGQQVTLRCSPISGHKSVSWYQQVLGQGPQFIFQYYEKEERGRGNFPDRFSARQFPNYSSELNVNALLLGDSALYLCASSTGVLGEWEKLFFGSGTQLSVL.

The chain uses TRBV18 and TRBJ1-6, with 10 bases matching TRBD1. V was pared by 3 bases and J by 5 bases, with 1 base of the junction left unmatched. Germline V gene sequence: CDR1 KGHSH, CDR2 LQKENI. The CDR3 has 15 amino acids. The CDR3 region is CASSPGQGDNSPLHF. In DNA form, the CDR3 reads TGTGCCAGCTCACCCGGACAGGGGGATAATTCACCCCTCCACTTT.

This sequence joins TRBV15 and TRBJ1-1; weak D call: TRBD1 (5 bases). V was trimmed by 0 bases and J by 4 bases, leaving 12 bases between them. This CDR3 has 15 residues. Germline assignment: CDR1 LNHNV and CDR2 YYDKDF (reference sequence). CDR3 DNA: TGTGCCACCAGCAGAGAAGGTTCAAGGGGCACTGAAGCTTTCTTT. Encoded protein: CATSREGSRGTEAFF.

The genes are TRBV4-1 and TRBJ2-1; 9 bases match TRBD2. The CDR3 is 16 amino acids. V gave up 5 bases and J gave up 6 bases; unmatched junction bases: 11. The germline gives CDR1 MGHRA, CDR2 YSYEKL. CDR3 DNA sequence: TGCGCCAGCAGCGCGGAAGTAGCGGGGGTCGTCAATGAGCAGTTCTTC. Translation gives CASSAEVAGVVNEQFF.

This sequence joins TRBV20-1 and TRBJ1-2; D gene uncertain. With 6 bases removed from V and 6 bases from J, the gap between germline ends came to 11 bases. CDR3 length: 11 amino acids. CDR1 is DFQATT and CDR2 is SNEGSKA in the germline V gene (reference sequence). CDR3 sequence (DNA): TGCAGTGCCCCGGGTGTAGATGGCTACACCTTC. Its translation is CSAPGVDGYTF.

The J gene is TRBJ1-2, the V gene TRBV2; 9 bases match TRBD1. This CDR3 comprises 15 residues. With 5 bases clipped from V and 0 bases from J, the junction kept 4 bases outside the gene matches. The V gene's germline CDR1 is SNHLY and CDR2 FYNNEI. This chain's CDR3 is CASSLRQGANYGYTF. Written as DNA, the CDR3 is TGTGCCAGCAGTCTAAGACAGGGGGCTAACTATGGCTACACCTTC.

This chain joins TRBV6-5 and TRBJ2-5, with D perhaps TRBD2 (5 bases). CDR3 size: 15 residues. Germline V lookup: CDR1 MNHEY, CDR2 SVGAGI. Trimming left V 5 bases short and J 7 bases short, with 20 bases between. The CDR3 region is CASSLRIGDNPTQYF. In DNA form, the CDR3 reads TGTGCCAGCAGTCTCCGTATCGGGGATAACCCGACCCAGTACTTC.

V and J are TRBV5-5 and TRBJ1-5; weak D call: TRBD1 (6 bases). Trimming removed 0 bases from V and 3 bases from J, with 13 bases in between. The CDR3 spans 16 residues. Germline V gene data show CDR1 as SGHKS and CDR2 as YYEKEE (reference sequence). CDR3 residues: CASSLGSSGVNQPQHF. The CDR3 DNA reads TGTGCCAGCAGCTTGGGTTCATCAGGGGTCAATCAGCCCCAGCATTTT.

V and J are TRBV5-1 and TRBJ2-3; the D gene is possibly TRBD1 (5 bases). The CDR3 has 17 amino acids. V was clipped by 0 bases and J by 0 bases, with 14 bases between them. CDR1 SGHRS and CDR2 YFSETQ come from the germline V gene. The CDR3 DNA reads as TGCGCCAGCAGCTTGGTTTTGCAGGGCTCTAGCACAGATACGCAGTATTTT. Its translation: CASSLVLQGSSTDTQYF.

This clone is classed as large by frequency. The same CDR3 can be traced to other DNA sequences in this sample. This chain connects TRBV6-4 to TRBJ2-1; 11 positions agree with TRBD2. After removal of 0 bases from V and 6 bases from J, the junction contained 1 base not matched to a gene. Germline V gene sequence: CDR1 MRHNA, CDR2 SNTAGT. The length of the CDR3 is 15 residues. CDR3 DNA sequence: TGTGCCAGCAGTGACTCTAGCGGGGGGGCCAATGAGCAGTTCTTC. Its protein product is CASSDSSGGANEQFF.

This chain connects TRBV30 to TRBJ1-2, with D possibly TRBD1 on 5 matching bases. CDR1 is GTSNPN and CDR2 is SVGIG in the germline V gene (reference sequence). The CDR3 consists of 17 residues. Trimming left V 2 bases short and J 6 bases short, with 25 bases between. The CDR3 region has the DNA TGTGCCTGGAGTCCGATGTGGCGGGACGTCAAAGGGAATGGCTACACCTTC. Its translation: CAWSPMWRDVKGNGYTF.

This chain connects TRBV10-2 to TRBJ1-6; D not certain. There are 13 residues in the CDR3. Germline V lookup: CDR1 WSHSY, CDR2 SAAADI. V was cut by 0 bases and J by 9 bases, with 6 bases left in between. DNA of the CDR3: TGCGCCAGCAGTGAGTCCCGGGGTTCACCCCTCCACTTT. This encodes CASSESRGSPLHF.

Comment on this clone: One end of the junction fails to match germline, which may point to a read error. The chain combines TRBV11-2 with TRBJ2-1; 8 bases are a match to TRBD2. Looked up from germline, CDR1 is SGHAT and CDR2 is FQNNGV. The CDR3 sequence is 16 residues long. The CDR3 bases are TGTGCCAGCATCTACCGGGGGGGGAGCTCCGACAATGAGCAGTTCTTC. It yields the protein CASIYRGGSSDNEQFF.

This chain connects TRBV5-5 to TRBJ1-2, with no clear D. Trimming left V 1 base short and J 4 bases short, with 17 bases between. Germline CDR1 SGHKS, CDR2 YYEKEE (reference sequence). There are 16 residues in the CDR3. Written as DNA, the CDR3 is TGTGCCAGCAGCTTGTCTCTCATGATGGGAGGCTATGGCTACACCTTC. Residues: CASSLSLMMGGYGYTF.

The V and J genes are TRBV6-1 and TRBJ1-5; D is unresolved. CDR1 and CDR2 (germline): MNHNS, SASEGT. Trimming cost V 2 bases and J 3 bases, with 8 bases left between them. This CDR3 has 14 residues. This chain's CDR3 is CASSEQGDNQPQHF. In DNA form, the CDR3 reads TGTGCCAGCAGTGAACAAGGAGACAATCAGCCCCAGCATTTT.

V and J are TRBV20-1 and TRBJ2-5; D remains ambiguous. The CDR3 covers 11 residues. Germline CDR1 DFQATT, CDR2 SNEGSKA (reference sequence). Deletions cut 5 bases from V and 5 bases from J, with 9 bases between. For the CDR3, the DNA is TGCAGTGCTCAGCGTGAGGAGACCCAGTACTTC. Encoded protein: CSAQREETQYF.

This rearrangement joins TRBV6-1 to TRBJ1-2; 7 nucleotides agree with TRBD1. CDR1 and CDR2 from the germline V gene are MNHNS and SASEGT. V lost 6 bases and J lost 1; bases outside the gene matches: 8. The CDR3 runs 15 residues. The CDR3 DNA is TGTGCCAGCAGCGGAGGGACAGCAGTTAACTATGGCTACACCTTC. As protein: CASSGGTAVNYGYTF.

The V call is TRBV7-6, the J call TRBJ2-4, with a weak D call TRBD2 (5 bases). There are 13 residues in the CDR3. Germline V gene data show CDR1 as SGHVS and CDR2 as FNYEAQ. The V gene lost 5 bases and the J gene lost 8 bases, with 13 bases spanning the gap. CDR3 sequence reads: CASSPTWGDIQYF. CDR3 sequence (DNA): TGTGCCAGCAGCCCCACCTGGGGAGACATTCAGTACTTC.

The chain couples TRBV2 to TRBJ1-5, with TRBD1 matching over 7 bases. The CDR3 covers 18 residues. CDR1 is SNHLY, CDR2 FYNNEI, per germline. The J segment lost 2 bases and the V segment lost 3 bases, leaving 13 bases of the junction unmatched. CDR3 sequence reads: CASSDPGTALTGNQPQHF. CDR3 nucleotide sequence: TGTGCCAGCAGTGATCCGGGGACAGCCCTAACTGGCAATCAGCCCCAGCATTTT. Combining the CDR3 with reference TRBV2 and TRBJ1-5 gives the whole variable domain EPEVTQTPSHQVTQMGQEVILRCVPISNHLYFYWYRQILGQKVEFLVSFYNNEISEKSEIFDDQFSVERPDGSNFTLKIRSTKLEDSAMYFCASSDPGTALTGNQPQHFGDGTRLSIL.

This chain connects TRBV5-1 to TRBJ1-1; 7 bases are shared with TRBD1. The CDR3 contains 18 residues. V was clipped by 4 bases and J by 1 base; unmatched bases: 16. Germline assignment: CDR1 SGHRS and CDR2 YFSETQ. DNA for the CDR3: TGCGCCAGCAGCCGTCCCAGGCGGGACAGCCTTAAGAACACTGAAGCTTTCTTT. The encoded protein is CASSRPRRDSLKNTEAFF.

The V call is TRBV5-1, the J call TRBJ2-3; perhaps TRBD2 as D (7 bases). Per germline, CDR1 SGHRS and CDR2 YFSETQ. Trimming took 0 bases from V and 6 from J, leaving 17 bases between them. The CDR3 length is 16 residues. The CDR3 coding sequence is TGCGCCAGCAGCTTGGAGTATCACGGGGGGCCTGATACGCAGTATTTT. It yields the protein CASSLEYHGGPDTQYF.

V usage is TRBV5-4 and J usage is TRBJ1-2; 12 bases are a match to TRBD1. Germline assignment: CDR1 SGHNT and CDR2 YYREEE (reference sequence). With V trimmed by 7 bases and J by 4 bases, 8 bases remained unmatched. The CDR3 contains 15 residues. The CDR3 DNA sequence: TGTGCCAGCGCCGGGACAGGGGGCGTGAGCTATGGCTACACCTTC. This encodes CASAGTGGVSYGYTF.

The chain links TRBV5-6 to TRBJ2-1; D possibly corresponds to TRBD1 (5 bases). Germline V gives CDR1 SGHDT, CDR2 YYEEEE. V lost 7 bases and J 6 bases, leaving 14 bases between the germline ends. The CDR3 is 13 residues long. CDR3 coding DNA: TGTGCCAGCCACACCAGGACAACCAATGAGCAGTTCTTC. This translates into CASHTRTTNEQFF.

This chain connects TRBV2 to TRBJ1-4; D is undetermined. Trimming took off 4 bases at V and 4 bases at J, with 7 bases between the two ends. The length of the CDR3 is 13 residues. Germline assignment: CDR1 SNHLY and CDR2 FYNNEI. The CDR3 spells CASSVEHNEKLFF. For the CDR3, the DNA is TGTGCCAGCAGTGTTGAGCATAATGAAAAACTGTTTTTT. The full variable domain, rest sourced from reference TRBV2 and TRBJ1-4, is EPEVTQTPSHQVTQMGQEVILRCVPISNHLYFYWYRQILGQKVEFLVSFYNNEISEKSEIFDDQFSVERPDGSNFTLKIRSTKLEDSAMYFCASSVEHNEKLFFGSGTQLSVL.